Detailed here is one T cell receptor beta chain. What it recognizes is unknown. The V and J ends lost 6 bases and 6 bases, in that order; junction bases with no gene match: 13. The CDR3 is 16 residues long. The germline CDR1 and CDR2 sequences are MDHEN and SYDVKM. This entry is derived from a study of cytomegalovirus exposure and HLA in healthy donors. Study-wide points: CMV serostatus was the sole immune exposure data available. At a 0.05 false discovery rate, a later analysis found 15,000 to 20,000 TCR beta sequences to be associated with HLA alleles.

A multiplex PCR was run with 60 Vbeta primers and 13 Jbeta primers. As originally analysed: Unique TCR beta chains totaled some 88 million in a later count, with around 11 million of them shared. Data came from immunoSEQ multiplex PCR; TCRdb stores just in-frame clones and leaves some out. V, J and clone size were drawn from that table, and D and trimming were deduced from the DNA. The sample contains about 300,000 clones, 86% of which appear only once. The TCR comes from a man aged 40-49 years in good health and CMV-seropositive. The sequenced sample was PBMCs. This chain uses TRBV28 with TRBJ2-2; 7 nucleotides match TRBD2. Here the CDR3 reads CASSGTRGEKAGELFF. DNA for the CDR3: TGTGCCAGCAGCGGGACTCGGGGGGAGAAGGCCGGGGAGCTGTTTTTT. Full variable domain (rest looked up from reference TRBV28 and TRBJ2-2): DVKVTQSSRYLVKRTGEKVFLECVQDMDHENMFWYRQDPGLGLRLIYFSYDVKMKEKGDIPEGYSVSREKKERFSLILESASTNQTSMYLCASSGTRGEKAGELFFGEGSRLTVL.